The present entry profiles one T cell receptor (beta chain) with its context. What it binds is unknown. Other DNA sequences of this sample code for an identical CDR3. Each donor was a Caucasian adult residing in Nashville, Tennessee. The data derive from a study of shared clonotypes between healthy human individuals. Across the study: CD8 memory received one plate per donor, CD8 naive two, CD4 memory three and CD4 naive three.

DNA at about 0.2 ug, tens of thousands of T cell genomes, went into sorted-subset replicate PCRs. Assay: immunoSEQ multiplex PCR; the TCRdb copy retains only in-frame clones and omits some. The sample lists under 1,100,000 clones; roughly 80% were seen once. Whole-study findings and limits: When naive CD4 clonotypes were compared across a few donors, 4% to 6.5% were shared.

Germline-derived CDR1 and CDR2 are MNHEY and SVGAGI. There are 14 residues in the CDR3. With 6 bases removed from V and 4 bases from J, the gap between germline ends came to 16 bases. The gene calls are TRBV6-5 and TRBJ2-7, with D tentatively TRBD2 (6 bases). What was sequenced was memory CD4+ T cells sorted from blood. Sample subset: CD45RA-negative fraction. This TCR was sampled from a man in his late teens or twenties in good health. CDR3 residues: CASRPGLASYEQYF. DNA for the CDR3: TGTGCCAGCAGACCGGGACTCGCCTCTTACGAGCAGTACTTC.